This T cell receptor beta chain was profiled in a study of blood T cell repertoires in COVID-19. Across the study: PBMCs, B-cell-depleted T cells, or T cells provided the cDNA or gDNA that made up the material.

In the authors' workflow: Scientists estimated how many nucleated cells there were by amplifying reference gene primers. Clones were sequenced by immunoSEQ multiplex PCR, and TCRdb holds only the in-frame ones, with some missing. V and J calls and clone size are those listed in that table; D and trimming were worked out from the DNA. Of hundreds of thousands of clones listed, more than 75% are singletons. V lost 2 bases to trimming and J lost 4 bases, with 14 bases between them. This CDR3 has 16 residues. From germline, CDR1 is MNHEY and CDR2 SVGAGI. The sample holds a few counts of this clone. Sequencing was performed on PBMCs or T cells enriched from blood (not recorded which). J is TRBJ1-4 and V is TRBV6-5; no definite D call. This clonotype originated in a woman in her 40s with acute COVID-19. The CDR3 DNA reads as TGTGCCAGCAGTTACAGTACGGGTCCCGGTAATGAAAAACTGTTTTTT. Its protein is CASSYSTGPGNEKLFF.